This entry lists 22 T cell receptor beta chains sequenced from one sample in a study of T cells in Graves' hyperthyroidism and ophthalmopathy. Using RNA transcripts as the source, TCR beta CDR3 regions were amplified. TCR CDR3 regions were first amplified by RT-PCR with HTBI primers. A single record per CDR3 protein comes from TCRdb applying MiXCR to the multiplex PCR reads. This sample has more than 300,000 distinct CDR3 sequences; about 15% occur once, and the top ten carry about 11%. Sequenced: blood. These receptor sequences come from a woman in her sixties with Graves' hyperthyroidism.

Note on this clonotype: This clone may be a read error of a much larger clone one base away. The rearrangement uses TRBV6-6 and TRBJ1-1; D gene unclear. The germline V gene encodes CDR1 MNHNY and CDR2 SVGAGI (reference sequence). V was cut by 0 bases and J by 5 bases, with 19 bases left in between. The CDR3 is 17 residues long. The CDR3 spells CASSYSTPGAQRTEAFF. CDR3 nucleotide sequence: TGTGCCAGCAGTTACTCGACTCCGGGAGCCCAGAGGACTGAAGCTTTCTTT.

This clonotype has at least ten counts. CDR3 residues: CASSLALGGTDTQYF. The CDR3 DNA follows: TGTGCCAGCAGTTTAGCGCTAGGGGGCACAGATACGCAGTATTTT. V is TRBV12-3 or TRBV12-4 and J is TRBJ2-3, with D perhaps matching TRBD1 (5 bases). Trimming pared 0 bases from V and 1 base from J, leaving 8 bases between. This CDR3 is 15 amino acids long.

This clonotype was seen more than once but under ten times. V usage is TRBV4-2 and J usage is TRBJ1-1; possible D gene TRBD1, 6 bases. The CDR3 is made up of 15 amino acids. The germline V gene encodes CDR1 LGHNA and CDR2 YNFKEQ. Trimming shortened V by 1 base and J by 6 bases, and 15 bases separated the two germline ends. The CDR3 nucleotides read TGTGCCAGCAGCCAAGTGGGGGGGGCTGAAGCTGAAGCTTTCTTT. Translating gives CASSQVGGAEAEAFF.

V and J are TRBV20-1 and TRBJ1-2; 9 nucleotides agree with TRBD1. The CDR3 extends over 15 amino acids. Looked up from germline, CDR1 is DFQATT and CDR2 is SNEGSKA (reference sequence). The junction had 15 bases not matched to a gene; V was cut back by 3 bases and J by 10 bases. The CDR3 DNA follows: TGCAGTGCTAGGCGGGACAGGGTTGGATTGGGTGACTACACCTTC. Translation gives CSARRDRVGLGDYTF.

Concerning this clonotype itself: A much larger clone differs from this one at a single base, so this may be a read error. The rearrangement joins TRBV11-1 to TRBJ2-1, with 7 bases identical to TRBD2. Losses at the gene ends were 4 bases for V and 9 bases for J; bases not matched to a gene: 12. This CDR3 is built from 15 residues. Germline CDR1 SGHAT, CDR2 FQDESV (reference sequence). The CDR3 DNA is TGTGCCAGCAGCTCGGGACTACCGAACCTCAGTGAGCAGTTCTTC. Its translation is CASSSGLPNLSEQFF.

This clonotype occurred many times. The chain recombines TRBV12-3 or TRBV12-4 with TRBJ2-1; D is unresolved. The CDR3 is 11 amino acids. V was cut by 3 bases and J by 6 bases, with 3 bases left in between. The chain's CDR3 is CASSLSNEQFF. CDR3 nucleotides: TGTGCCAGCAGTTTGAGCAATGAGCAGTTCTTC.

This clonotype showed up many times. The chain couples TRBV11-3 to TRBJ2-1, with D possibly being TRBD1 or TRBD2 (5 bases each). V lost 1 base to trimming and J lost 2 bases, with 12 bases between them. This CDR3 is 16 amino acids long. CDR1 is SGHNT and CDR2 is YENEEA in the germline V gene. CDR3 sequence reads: CASSLGQFGAYNEQFF. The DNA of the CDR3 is TGTGCCAGCAGCTTAGGACAGTTCGGGGCCTACAATGAGCAGTTCTTC.

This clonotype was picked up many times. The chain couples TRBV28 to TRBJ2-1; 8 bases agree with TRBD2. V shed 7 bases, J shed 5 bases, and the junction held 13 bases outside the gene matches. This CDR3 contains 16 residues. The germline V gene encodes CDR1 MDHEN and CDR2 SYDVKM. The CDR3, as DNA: TGTGCCAGCAAGATTACCGGGGGGGGGCGGAACAATGAGCAGTTCTTC. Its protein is CASKITGGGRNNEQFF.

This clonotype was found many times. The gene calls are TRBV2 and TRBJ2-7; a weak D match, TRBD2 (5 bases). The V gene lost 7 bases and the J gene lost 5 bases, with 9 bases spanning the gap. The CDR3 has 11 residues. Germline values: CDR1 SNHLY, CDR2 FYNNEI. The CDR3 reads CASMRGNEQYF. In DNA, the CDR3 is TGTGCCAGCATGCGAGGGAACGAGCAGTACTTC.

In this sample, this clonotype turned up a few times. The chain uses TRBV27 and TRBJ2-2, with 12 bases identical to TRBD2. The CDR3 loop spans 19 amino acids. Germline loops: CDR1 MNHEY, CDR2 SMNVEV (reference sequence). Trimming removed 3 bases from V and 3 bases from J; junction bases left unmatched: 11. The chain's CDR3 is CASSFSGPLAGGYTGELFF. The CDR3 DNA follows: TGTGCCAGCAGTTTTTCAGGTCCGCTAGCGGGAGGGTACACCGGGGAGCTGTTTTTT.

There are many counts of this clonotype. Here the CDR3 reads CSARDSGMNTDTQYF. Here the CDR3 DNA reads TGCAGTGCTAGAGATTCGGGCATGAACACAGATACGCAGTATTTT. The rearrangement uses TRBV20-1 and TRBJ2-3; D uncertain. The CDR3 has 15 residues. V dropped 0 bases and J dropped 2 bases, with 12 bases sitting between them. Germline values: CDR1 DFQATT, CDR2 SNEGSKA (reference sequence).

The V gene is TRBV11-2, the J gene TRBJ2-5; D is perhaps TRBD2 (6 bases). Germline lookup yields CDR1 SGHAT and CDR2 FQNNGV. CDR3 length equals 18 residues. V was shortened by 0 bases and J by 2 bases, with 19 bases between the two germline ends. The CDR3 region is CASSLEVGRKTVQETQYF. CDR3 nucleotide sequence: TGTGCCAGCAGCTTAGAGGTGGGGAGGAAGACAGTTCAAGAGACCCAGTACTTC.

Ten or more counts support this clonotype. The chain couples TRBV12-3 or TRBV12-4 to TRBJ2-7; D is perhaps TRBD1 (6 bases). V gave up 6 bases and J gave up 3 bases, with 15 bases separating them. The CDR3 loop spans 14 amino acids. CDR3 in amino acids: CASSPVVGGYEQYF. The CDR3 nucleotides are TGTGCCAGCAGCCCCGTCGTAGGGGGCTACGAGCAGTACTTC.

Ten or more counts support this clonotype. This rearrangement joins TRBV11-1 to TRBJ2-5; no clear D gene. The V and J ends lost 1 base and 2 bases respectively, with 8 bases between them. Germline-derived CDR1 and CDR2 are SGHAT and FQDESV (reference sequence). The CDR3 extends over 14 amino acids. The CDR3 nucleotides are TGTGCCAGCAGCTTAGGATGGGAACAAGAGACCCAGTACTTC. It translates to CASSLGWEQETQYF.

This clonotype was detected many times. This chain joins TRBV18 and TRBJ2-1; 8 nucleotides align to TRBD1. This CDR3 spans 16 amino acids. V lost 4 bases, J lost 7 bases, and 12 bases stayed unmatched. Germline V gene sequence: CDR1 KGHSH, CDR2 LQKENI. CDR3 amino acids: CASSLQEDRVGNEQFF. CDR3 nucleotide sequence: TGTGCCAGCTCACTGCAAGAGGACAGGGTAGGGAATGAGCAGTTCTTC.

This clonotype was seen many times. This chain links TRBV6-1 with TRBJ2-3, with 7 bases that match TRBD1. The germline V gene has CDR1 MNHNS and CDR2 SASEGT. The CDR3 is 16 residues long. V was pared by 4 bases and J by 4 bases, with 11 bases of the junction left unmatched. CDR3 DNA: TGTGCCAGCAGTGCCTTGACAGGGTTGGATGCAGATACGCAGTATTTT. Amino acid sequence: CASSALTGLDADTQYF.

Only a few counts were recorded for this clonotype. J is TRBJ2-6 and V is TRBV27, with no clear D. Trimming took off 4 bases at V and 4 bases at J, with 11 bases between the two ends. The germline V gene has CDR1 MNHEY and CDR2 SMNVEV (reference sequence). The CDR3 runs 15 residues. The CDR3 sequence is CASSSLLLGANVLTF. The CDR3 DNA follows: TGTGCCAGCAGTTCACTCCTCTTAGGGGCCAACGTCCTGACTTTC.

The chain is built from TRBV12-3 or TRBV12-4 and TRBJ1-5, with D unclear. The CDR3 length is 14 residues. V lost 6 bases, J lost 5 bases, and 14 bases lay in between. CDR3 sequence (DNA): TGTGCCAGCAGCCCCGGGCAGGCGGATCAGCCCCAGCATTTT. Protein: CASSPGQADQPQHF.

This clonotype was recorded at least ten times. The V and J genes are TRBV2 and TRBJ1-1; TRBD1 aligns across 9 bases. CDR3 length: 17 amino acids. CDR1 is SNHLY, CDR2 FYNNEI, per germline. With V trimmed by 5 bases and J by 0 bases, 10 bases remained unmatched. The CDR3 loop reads CASSSTQGAWLNTEAFF. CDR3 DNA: TGTGCCAGCAGTTCCACACAGGGGGCTTGGCTGAACACTGAAGCTTTCTTT.

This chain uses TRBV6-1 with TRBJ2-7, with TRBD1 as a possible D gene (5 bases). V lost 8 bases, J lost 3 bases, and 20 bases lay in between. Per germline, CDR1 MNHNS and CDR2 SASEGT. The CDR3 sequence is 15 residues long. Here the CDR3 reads CASAYSGNTYYEQYF. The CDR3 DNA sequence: TGTGCCAGCGCCTATTCAGGGAATACTTACTACGAGCAGTACTTC.

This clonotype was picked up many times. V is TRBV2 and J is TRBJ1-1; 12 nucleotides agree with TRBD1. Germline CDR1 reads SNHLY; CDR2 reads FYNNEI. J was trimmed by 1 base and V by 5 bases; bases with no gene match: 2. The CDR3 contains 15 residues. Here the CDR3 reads CASSRDRGPNTEAFF. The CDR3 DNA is TGTGCCAGCAGTAGGGACAGGGGGCCGAACACTGAAGCTTTCTTT.

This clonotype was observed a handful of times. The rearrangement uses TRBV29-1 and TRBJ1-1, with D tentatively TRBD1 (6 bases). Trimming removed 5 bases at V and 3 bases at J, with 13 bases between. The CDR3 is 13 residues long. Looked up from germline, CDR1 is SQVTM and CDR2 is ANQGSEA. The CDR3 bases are TGCAGCGTTTTAGGGGGTCGACACACTGAAGCTTTCTTT. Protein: CSVLGGRHTEAFF.